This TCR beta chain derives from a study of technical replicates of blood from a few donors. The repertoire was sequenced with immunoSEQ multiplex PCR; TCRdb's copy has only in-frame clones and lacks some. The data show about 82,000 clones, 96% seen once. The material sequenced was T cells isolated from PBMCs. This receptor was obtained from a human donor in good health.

DNA for the CDR3: TGTGCCAGCAGTTTATTCCTAGCGGGAGGCGGCGGGGAGCTGTTTTTT. The encoded protein is CASSLFLAGGGGELFF. J is TRBJ2-2 and V is TRBV27; 11 bases fit TRBD2. Germline trimming cut 1 base from V and 7 bases from J; bases unmatched to any gene: 5. The length of the CDR3 is 16 residues. Germline CDR1 is MNHEY and CDR2 is SMNVEV (reference sequence).